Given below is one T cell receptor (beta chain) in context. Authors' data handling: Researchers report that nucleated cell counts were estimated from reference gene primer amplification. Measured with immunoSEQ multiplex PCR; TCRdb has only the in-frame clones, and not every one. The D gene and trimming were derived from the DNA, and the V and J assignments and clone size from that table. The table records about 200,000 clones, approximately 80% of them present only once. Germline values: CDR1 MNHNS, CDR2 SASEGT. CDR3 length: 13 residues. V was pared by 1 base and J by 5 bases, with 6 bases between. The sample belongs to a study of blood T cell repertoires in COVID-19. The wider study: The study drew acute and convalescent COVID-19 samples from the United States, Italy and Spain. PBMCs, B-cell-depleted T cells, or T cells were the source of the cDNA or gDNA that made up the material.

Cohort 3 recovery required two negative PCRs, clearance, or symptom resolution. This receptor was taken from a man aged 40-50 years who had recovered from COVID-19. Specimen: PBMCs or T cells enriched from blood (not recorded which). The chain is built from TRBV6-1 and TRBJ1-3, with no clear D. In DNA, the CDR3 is TGTGCCAGCAGTGAAGGGCTCAGAAACACCATATATTTT. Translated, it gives CASSEGLRNTIYF.